This T cell receptor beta chain is from a study of T cells in Graves' hyperthyroidism and ophthalmopathy. Study-level points and caveats: Most expanded thyroid clonotypes above 0.001 recurred in blood. The model anticipated ophthalmopathy a median about 6.5 months pre-onset.

The CDR3 consists of 17 residues. Per germline, CDR1 SGHNT and CDR2 YENEEA. V shed 3 bases and J 2 bases; nucleotides not matched to a gene: 8. A NOSPECS grade of at least 4, a Clinical Activity Score of at least 3 and duration under 3 months were recorded in ophthalmopathy patients. The authors obtained PBMCs from around 10 ml of fresh peripheral blood. There were TCR beta CDR3 regions amplified from RNA transcripts. The study used the HTBI primer set for a first-round RT-PCR of the TCR CDR3. TCRdb reprocessed the multiplex PCR reads with MiXCR, giving one entry per CDR3 protein. The repertoire has about 400,000 distinct CDR3 sequences, over 13% of them found once; the top ten carry 28%. This clonotype was observed many times. Antigen: not known.

The sample was blood. The rearrangement links TRBV11-3 to TRBJ2-5; 11 bases fit TRBD1. This receptor was obtained from a man aged 50 to 59 with Graves' ophthalmopathy. The CDR3 here is CASSLGTGTGGQETQYF. The DNA of the CDR3 is TGTGCCAGCAGCTTGGGCACCGGGACAGGGGGACAAGAGACCCAGTACTTC. Full variable domain (missing parts from reference TRBV11-3 and TRBJ2-5): EAGVVQSPRYKIIEKKQPVAFWCNPISGHNTLYWYLQNLGQGPELLIRYENEEAVDDSQLPKDRFSAERLKGVDSTLKIQPAELGDSAVYLCASSLGTGTGGQETQYFGPGTRLLVL.